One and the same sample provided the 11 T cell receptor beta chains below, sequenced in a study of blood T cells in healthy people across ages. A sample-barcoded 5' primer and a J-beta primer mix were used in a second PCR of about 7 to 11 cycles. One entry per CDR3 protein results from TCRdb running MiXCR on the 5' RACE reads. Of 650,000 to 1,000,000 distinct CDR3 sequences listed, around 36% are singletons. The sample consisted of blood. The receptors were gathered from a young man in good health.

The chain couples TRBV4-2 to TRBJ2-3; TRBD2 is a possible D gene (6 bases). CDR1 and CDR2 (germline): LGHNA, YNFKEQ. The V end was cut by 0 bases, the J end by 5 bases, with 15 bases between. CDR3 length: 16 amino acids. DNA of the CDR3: TGTGCCAGCAGCCAAGATACTAGCTTAGCGAGAGATACGCAGTATTTT. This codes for CASSQDTSLARDTQYF.

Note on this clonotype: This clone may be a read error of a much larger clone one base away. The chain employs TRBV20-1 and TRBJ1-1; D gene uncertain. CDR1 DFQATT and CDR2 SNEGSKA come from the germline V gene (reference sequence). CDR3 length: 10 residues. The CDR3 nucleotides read TGCAGGGCCTCGAACACTGAAGCTTTCTTT. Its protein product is CRASNTEAFF.

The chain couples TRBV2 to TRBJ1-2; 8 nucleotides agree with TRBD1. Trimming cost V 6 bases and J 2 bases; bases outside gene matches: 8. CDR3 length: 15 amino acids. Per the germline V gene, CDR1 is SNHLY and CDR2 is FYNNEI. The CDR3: CASRATGGENYGYTF. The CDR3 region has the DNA TGTGCCAGCAGAGCCACAGGGGGTGAAAACTATGGCTACACCTTC. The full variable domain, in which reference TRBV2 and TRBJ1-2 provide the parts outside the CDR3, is EPEVTQTPSHQVTQMGQEVILRCVPISNHLYFYWYRQILGQKVEFLVSFYNNEISEKSEIFDDQFSVERPDGSNFTLKIRSTKLEDSAMYFCASRATGGENYGYTFGSGTRLTVV.

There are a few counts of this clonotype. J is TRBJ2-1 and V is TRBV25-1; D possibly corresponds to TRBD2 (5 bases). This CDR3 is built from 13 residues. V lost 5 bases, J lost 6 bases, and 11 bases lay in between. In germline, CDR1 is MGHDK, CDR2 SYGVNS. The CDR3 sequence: CASSHGLLNEQFF. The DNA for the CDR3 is TGTGCCAGCAGTCACGGACTTCTCAATGAGCAGTTCTTC.

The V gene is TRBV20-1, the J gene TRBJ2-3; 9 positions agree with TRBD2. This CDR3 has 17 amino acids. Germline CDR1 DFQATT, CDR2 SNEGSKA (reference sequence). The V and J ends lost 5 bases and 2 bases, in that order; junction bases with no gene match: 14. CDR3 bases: TGCAGTGCTCTAGGGGGGGGGACTAGCCGAATCACAGATACGCAGTATTTT. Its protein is CSALGGGTSRITDTQYF.

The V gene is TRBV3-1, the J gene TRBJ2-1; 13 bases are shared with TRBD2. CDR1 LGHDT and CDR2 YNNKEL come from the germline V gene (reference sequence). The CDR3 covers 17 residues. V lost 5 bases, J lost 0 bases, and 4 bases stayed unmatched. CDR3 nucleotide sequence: TGTGCCAGCAGCAGGACTAGCGGGGGAGGCTCCTACAATGAGCAGTTCTTC. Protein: CASSRTSGGGSYNEQFF.

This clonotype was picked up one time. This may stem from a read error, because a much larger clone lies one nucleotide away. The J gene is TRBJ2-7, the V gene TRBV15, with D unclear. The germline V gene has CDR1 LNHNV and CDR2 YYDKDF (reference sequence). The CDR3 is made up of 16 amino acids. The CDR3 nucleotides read TGTGCCACCAGCAGAGAATCTAATGGAAAGTTTTACGAGCGGTACTTC. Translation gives CATSRESNGKFYERYF.

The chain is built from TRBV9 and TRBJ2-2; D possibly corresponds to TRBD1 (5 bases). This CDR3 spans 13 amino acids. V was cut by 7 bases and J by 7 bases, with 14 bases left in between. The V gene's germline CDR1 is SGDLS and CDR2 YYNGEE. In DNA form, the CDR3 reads TGTGCCAGCTGCATACAGGCAAACGGGGAGCTGTTTTTT. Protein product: CASCIQANGELFF.

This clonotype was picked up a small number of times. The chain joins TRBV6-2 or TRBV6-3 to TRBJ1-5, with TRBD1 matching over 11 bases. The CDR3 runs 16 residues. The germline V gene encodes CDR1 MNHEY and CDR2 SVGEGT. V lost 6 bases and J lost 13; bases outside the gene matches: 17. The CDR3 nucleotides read TGTGCCAGCAGCCGCATCCACGGGGACAGGGGGTCGCCACAGCATTTT. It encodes CASSRIHGDRGSPQHF.

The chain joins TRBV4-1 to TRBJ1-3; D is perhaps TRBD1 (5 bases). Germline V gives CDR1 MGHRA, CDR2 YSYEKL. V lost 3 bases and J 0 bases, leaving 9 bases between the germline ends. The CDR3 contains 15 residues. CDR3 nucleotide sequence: TGCGCCAGCAGCCAGTTACAGGTCTCTGGAAACACCATATATTTT. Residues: CASSQLQVSGNTIYF.

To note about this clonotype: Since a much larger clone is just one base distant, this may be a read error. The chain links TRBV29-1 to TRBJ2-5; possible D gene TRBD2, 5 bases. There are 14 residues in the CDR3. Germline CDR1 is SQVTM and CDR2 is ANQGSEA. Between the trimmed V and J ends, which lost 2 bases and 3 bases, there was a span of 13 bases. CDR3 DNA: TGCAGCGTTGAATGGGCGGGTGTAGAAGAGACCCAGTACTTC. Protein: CSVEWAGVEETQYF.